Listed here are 8 T cell receptor beta chains from one sample, sequenced in a study of regulatory T cells in long-lasting Graves disease. The time point is: newly diagnosed GD, antithyroid drugs for less than 3 months. Generation of the TCR library employed RNA extracted from PBMCs. Through Arm-PCR of CDR3 regions and iRepertoire HTBI primers, TCR beta libraries were built. MiXCR, applied by TCRdb to the multiplex PCR reads, yields one record per CDR3 protein. In the table there are around 250,000 distinct CDR3 sequences, under 20% of which are singletons. Separately, the same data were catalogued under a study of T cells in Graves' hyperthyroidism and ophthalmopathy.

Specimen: peripheral blood mononuclear cells (PBMCs), collected at new diagnosis, from a patient treated with antithyroid drugs. The receptors shown here come from a woman aged 25-40 years with Graves disease.

This clonotype showed up many times. This chain links TRBV2 with TRBJ2-3, with TRBD2 matching over 8 bases. This CDR3 is built from 15 residues. V dropped 2 bases and J dropped 5; count of bases not matched to a gene: 6. The germline V gene has CDR1 SNHLY and CDR2 FYNNEI. CDR3 amino acids: CASSESGGPGDTQYF. CDR3 sequence (DNA): TGTGCCAGCAGTGAATCGGGGGGGCCCGGAGATACGCAGTATTTT.

This clonotype was counted at least ten times. The chain links TRBV7-9 to TRBJ1-5; D gene uncertain. The CDR3 runs to 14 residues. Trimming stripped 5 bases from V and 5 bases from J, with 13 bases between. In germline, CDR1 is SEHNR, CDR2 FQNEAQ (reference sequence). This CDR3 reads CASSLRSADQPQHF. CDR3 bases: TGTGCCAGCAGCCTCCGGAGCGCCGATCAGCCCCAGCATTTT.

The chain is built from TRBV20-1 and TRBJ2-5; TRBD1 matches 7 bases. The CDR3 spans 15 residues. Germline V gene lookup returns CDR1 DFQATT and CDR2 SNEGSKA (reference sequence). V lost 3 bases and J lost 4; bases outside the gene matches: 11. As DNA, the CDR3 is TGCAGTGCTAGCCCAACAGGGGATCTTAGAGAGACCCAGTACTTC. It encodes CSASPTGDLRETQYF.

The rearrangement uses TRBV4-1 and TRBJ2-2, with TRBD1 identical over 8 bases. The CDR3 totals 19 residues. V dropped 3 bases and J dropped 0; count of bases not matched to a gene: 12. Germline-derived CDR1 and CDR2 are MGHRA and YSYEKL. CDR3 in DNA: TGCGCCAGCAGCCACTACGGACAGGGCGCCTCCCCGAACACCGGGGAGCTGTTTTTT. It translates to CASSHYGQGASPNTGELFF.

In its sample, this clonotype was seen many times. The rearrangement links TRBV4-1 to TRBJ1-5, with TRBD1 identical over 9 bases. The CDR3 sequence is 14 residues long. The V gene end was trimmed by 0 bases and the J gene end by 7 bases; junction bases not matched to a gene: 1. Germline values: CDR1 MGHRA, CDR2 YSYEKL. CDR3 residues: CASSQETGGQPQHF. In DNA form, the CDR3 reads TGCGCCAGCAGCCAAGAGACAGGGGGACAGCCCCAGCATTTT.

Ten or more counts support this clonotype. The DNA for the CDR3 is TGCGCCAGCAGCCGAGAGGACCAATACTATGGCTACACCTTC. This encodes CASSREDQYYGYTF. The chain combines TRBV4-1 with TRBJ1-2; no definite D call. The CDR3 has 14 amino acids. Germline V CDR1 and CDR2: MGHRA, YSYEKL. Trimming shortened V by 4 bases and J by 3 bases, and 12 bases separated the two germline ends.

This clonotype occurred many times. The chain couples TRBV6-1 to TRBJ1-6; D ambiguous. The CDR3 covers 13 residues. The germline CDR1 and CDR2 sequences are MNHNS and SASEGT. Trimming took 3 bases from V and 9 from J, leaving 9 bases between them. The CDR3, as DNA: TGTGCCAGCAGTGACAGGTTGGGTTCACCCCTCCACTTT. It translates to CASSDRLGSPLHF.

There are many counts of this clonotype. The chain employs TRBV7-6 and TRBJ1-1; D uncertain. From germline, CDR1 is SGHVS and CDR2 FNYEAQ. The V end lost 2 bases, the J end lost 0 bases, and 13 bases lay between the germline ends. CDR3 size: 16 residues. The CDR3 reads CASSLWAIDLNTEAFF. CDR3 coding DNA: TGTGCCAGCAGCTTATGGGCGATCGACCTGAACACTGAAGCTTTCTTT.